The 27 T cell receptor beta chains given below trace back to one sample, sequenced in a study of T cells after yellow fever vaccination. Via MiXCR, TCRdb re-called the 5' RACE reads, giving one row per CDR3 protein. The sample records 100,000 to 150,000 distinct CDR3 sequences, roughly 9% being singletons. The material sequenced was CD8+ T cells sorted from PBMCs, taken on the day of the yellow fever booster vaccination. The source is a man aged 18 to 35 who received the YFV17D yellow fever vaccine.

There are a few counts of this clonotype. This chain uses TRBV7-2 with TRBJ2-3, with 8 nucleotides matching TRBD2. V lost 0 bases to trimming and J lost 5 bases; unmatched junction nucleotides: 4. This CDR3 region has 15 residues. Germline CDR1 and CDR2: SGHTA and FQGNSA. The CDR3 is CASSLAPAGVDTQYF. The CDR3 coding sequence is TGTGCCAGCAGCTTAGCCCCAGCGGGGGTAGATACGCAGTATTTT.

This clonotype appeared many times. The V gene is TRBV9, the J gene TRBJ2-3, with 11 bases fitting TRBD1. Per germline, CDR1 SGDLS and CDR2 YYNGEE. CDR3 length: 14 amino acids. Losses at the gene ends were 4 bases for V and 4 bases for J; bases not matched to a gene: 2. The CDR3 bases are TGTGCCAGCAGCAGGACAGGGGGCTCAGATACGCAGTATTTT. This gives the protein CASSRTGGSDTQYF.

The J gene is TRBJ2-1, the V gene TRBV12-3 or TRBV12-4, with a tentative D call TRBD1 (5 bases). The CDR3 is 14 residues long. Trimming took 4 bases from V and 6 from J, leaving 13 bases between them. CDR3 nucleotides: TGTGCCAGCAGTTCAGGGATACCTAGCAATGAGCAGTTCTTC. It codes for CASSSGIPSNEQFF.

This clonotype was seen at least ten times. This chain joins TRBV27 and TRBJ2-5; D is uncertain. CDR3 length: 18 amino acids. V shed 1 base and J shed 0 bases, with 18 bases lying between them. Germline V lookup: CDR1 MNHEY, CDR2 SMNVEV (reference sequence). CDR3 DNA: TGTGCCAGCAGTTTATTCCGGCCCCCGGCTCTGTACCAAGAGACCCAGTACTTC. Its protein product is CASSLFRPPALYQETQYF.

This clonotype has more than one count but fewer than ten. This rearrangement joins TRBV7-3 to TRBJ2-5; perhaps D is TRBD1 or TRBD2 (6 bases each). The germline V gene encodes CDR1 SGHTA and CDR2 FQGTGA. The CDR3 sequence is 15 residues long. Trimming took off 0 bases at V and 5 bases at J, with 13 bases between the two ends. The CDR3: CASSLTSGARETQYF. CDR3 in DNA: TGTGCCAGCAGCTTAACGTCGGGGGCCCGGGAGACCCAGTACTTC. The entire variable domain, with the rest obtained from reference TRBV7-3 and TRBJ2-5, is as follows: GAGVSQTPSNKVTEKGKYVELRCDPISGHTALYWYRQSLGQGPEFLIYFQGTGAADDSGLPNDRFFAVRPEGSVSTLKIQRTERGDSAVYLCASSLTSGARETQYFGPGTRLLVL.

The CDR3 is CASSLVGWETQYF. The CDR3, as DNA: TGTGCCAGCAGCTTAGTAGGGTGGGAGACCCAGTACTTC. The V gene is TRBV13, the J gene TRBJ2-5; D is ambiguous. The CDR3 extends over 13 amino acids. Looked up from germline, CDR1 is PRHDT and CDR2 is FYEKMQ (reference sequence). V lost 1 base to trimming and J lost 5 bases, with 8 bases between them.

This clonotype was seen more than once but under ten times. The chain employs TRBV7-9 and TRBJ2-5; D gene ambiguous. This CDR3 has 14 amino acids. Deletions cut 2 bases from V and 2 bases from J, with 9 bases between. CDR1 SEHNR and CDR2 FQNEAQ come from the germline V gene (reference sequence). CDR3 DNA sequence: TGTGCCAGCAGCTTACCGCTTTTTCAAGAGACCCAGTACTTC. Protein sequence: CASSLPLFQETQYF.

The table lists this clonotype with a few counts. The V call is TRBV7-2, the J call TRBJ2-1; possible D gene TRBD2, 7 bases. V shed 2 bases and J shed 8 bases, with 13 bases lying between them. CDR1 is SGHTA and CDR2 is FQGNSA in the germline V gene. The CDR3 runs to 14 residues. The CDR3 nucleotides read TGTGCCAGCAGCTTAACAGGGAGGGGGTATGAGCAGTTCTTC. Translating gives CASSLTGRGYEQFF.

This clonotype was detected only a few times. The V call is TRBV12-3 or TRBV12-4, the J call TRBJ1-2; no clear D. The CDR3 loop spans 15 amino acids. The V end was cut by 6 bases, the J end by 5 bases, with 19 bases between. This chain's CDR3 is CASSPREWRIYGYTF. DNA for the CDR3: TGTGCCAGCAGCCCCCGAGAATGGCGGATTTATGGCTACACCTTC.

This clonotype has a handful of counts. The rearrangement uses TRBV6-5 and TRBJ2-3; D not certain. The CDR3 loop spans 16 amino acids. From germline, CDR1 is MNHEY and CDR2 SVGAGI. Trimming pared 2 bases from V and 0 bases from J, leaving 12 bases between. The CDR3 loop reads CASSYLAGTSTDTQYF. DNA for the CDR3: TGTGCCAGCAGTTACCTGGCAGGAACGAGCACAGATACGCAGTATTTT.

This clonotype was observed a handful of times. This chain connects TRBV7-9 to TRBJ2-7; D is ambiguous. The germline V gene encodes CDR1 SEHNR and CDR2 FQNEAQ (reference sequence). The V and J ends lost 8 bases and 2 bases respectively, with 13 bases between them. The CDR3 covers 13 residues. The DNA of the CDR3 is TGTGCCAGCTCTCCCGGTCCCACCTACGAGCAGTACTTC. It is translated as CASSPGPTYEQYF. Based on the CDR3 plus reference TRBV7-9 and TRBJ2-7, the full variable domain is DTGVSQNPRHKITKRGQNVTFRCDPISEHNRLYWYRQTLGQGPEFLTYFQNEAQLEKSRLLSDRFSAERPKGSFSTLEIQRTEQGDSAMYLCASSPGPTYEQYFGPGTRLTVT.

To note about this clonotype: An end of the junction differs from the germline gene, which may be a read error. The CDR3 nucleotides read TGTGCAAGTACCCCTCTAGCGGGGGTTTGGGAGACCCAGTACTTC. Protein sequence: CASTPLAGVWETQYF. The chain uses TRBV19 and TRBJ2-5; TRBD2 agrees at 10 bases. This CDR3 spans 15 amino acids. Germline V gene sequence: CDR1 LNHDA, CDR2 SQIVND (reference sequence).

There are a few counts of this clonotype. The chain's CDR3 is CASSRVSGGADTQYF. CDR3 DNA sequence: TGTGCCAGCAGTCGGGTTTCGGGGGGCGCAGATACGCAGTATTTT. The gene calls are TRBV7-9 and TRBJ2-3; TRBD2 might be the D (7 bases). The CDR3 totals 15 residues. V lost 6 bases and J 4 bases, leaving 17 bases between the germline ends. CDR1 is SEHNR, CDR2 FQNEAQ, per germline (reference sequence).

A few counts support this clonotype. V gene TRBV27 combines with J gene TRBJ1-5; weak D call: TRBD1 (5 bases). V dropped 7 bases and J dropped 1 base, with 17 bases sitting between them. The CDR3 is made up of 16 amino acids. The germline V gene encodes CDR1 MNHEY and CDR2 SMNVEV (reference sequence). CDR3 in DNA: TGTGCCAGCACCCGGTTTGGGGACGGGAGCAATCAGCCCCAGCATTTT. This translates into CASTRFGDGSNQPQHF.

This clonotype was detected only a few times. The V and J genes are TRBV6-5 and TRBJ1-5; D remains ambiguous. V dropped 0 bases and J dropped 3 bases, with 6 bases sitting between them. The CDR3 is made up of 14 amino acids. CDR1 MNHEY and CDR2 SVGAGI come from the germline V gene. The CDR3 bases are TGTGCCAGCAGTTACTCGGGGTACAATCAGCCCCAGCATTTT. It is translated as CASSYSGYNQPQHF.

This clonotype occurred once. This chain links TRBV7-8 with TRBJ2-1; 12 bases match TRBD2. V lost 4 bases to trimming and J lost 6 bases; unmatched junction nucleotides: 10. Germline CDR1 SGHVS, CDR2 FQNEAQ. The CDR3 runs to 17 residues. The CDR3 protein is CASSSSPTSGRANEQFF. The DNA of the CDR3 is TGTGCCAGCAGCTCTTCTCCGACTAGCGGGAGAGCCAATGAGCAGTTCTTC.

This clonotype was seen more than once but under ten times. CDR3 sequence (DNA): TGTGCTAGTGGGGAGAGTCCAGGGAGGCGGGGAACCGGGGAGCTGTTTTTT. This sequence encodes CASGESPGRRGTGELFF. The gene calls are TRBV12-5 and TRBJ2-2; TRBD2 might be the D (6 bases). The CDR3 spans 17 residues. CDR1 is LGHNT, CDR2 FRNRAP, per germline. Trimming took 6 bases from V and 5 from J, leaving 22 bases between them.

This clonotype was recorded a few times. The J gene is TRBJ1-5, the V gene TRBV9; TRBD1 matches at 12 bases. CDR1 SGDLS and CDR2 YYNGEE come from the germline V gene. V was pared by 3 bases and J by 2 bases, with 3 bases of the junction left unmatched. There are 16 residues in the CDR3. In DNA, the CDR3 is TGTGCCAGCAGCGCTGGGACAGGGGGCGGCAATCAGCCCCAGCATTTT. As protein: CASSAGTGGGNQPQHF.

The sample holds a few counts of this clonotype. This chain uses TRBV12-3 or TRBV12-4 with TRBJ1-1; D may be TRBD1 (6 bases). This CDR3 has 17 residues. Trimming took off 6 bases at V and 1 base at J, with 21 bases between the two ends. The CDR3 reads CASSGKQGWYQNTEAFF. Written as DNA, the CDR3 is TGTGCCAGCAGCGGTAAACAGGGTTGGTACCAGAACACTGAAGCTTTCTTT.

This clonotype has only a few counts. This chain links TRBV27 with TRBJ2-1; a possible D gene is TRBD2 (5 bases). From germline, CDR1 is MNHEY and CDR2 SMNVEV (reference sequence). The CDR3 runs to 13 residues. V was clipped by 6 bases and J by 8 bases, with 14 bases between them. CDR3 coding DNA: TGTGCCAGCAGATCGATATCGGGGTATGAGCAGTTCTTC. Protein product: CASRSISGYEQFF.

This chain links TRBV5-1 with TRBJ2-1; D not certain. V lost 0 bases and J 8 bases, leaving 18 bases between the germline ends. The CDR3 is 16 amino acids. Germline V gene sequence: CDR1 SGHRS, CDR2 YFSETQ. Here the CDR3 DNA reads TGCGCCAGCAGCTTGGCCCAGGTGATCTTAGGTGATGAGCAGTTCTTC. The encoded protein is CASSLAQVILGDEQFF.

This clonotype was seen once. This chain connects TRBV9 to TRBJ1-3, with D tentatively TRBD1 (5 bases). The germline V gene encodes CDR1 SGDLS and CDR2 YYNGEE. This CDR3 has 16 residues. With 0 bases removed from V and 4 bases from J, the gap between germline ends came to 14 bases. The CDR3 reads CASSVDPAAGGNTIYF. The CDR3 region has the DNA TGTGCCAGCAGCGTAGATCCCGCGGCAGGGGGAAACACCATATATTTT.

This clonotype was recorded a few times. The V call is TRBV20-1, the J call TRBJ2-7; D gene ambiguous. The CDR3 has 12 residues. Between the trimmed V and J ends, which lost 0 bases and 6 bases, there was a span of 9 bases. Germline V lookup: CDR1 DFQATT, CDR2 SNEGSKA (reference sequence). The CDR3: CSARDVGLEQYF. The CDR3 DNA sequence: TGCAGTGCTAGAGATGTTGGGCTCGAGCAGTACTTC.

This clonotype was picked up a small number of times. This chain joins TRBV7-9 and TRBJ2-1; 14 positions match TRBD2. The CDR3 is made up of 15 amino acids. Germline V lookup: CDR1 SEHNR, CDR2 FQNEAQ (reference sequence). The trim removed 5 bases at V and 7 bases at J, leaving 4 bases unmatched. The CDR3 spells CASSRGLAGENEQFF. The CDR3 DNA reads TGTGCCAGCAGCCGGGGACTAGCGGGGGAAAATGAGCAGTTCTTC.

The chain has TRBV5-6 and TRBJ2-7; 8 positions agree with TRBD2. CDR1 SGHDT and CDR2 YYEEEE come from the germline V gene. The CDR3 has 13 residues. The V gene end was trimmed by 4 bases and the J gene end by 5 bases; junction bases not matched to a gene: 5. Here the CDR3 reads CASSLSGGDEQYV. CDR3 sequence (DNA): TGTGCCAGCAGCCTGTCCGGGGGGGACGAGCAGTACGTC.

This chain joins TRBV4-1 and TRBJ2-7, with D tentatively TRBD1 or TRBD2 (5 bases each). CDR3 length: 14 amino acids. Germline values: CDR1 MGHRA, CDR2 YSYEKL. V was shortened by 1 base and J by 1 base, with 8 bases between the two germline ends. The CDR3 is CASSQGDLSYEQYF. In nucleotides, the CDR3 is TGCGCCAGCAGCCAAGGGGACCTTTCCTACGAGCAGTACTTC.

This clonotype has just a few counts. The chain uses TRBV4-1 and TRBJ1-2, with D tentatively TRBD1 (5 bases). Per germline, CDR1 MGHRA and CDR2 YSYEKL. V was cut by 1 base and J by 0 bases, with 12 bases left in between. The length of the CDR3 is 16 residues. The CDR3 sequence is CASSQGRQLTNYGYTF. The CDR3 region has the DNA TGCGCCAGCAGCCAAGGACGACAGCTCACTAACTATGGCTACACCTTC.